Each of the 27 T cell receptor beta chains below was sequenced from the same sample in a study of OX40 agonist ivuxolimab in advanced cancers. Measured with immunoSEQ multiplex PCR; TCRdb has only the in-frame clones, and not every one. The sample contains around 67,000 clones, about four fifths of which appear only once. The sequences come from CD4+ or CD8+ T cells sorted from blood, collected in a trial of the OX40 agonist ivuxolimab. The receptors shown here come from an adult with an advanced solid tumor such as melanoma, head and neck, liver or kidney cancer.

The genes are TRBV11-1 and TRBJ2-1; TRBD2 matches at 11 bases. With 5 bases clipped from V and 2 bases from J, the junction kept 5 bases outside the gene matches. Germline lookup yields CDR1 SGHAT and CDR2 FQDESV (reference sequence). The CDR3 is 16 amino acids. CDR3 nucleotides: TGTGCCAGCAGCCTAATGGGACTAGCGGCCTACAATGAGCAGTTCTTC. Residues: CASSLMGLAAYNEQFF.

The chain joins TRBV18 to TRBJ1-1; D possibly corresponds to TRBD1 (5 bases). Germline V gene data show CDR1 as KGHSH and CDR2 as LQKENI. V shed 6 bases and J shed 1 base, with 9 bases lying between them. The CDR3 covers 13 residues. Written as DNA, the CDR3 is TGTGCCAGCTCGCAGGGACCGAACACTGAAGCTTTCTTT. It codes for CASSQGPNTEAFF.

V usage is TRBV29-1 and J usage is TRBJ2-1, with 10 bases fitting TRBD1. Germline lookup yields CDR1 SQVTM and CDR2 ANQGSEA. The CDR3 is made up of 17 amino acids. V gave up 6 bases and J gave up 7 bases; unmatched junction bases: 18. The CDR3 coding sequence is TGCAGCGTCGAGCTCCCAACGCGACAGGGGGCTAGTAATGAGCAGTTCTTC. Translating gives CSVELPTRQGASNEQFF.

There are a few counts of this clone. V is TRBV9 and J is TRBJ2-5; 8 nucleotides line up with TRBD1. Trimming took 3 bases from V and 5 from J; bases not matched to a gene: 9. CDR1 SGDLS and CDR2 YYNGEE come from the germline V gene. The CDR3 extends over 15 amino acids. The CDR3 reads CASSDHRGASETQYF. CDR3 nucleotide sequence: TGTGCCAGCAGCGACCACAGGGGGGCGAGCGAGACCCAGTACTTC.

The CDR3 sequence is CASRREGLAGGSSYNEQFF. As DNA, the CDR3 is TGCGCCAGCAGACGTGAGGGACTAGCGGGGGGGAGCTCCTACAATGAGCAGTTCTTC. The chain recombines TRBV4-1 with TRBJ2-1, with TRBD2 identical over 16 bases. The CDR3 has 19 residues. Germline-derived CDR1 and CDR2 are MGHRA and YSYEKL. Germline trimming cut 6 bases from V and 0 bases from J; bases unmatched to any gene: 8.

V usage is TRBV6-1 and J usage is TRBJ2-7, with D perhaps assigned TRBD1 or TRBD2 (5 bases each). V was pared by 4 bases and J by 4 bases, with 14 bases between. The CDR3 covers 14 residues. Germline V gene data show CDR1 as MNHNS and CDR2 as SASEGT. The CDR3 DNA sequence: TGTGCCAGCAGTGCCCAGGGTGGGGGTTACGAGCAGTACTTC. Translated, it gives CASSAQGGGYEQYF.

The gene calls are TRBV15 and TRBJ2-5; D tentatively fits TRBD1 or TRBD2 (7 bases each). CDR1 and CDR2 from the germline V gene are LNHNV and YYDKDF (reference sequence). The V end lost 3 bases, the J end lost 3 bases, and 14 bases lay between the germline ends. The CDR3 is 15 residues long. The DNA of the CDR3 is TGTGCCACCAGCAGGGGGGGGACAGAGGAAGAGACCCAGTACTTC. Its translation is CATSRGGTEEETQYF.

The chain uses TRBV6-5 and TRBJ1-2, with D possibly TRBD1 on 5 matching bases. Trimming pared 2 bases from V and 5 bases from J, leaving 9 bases between. This CDR3 has 13 residues. CDR1 MNHEY and CDR2 SVGAGI come from the germline V gene. CDR3 region: CASSYGTEYGYTF. Written as DNA, the CDR3 is TGTGCCAGCAGTTACGGGACGGAGTATGGCTACACCTTC.

V gene TRBV5-4 combines with J gene TRBJ2-7; 7 nucleotides match TRBD2. Germline V gives CDR1 SGHNT, CDR2 YYREEE (reference sequence). Germline trimming cut 3 bases from V and 3 bases from J; bases unmatched to any gene: 9. CDR3 length: 15 residues. CDR3 sequence: CASSSERGYYYEQYF. The CDR3 DNA reads TGTGCCAGCAGCTCCGAGCGGGGATATTACTACGAGCAGTACTTC.

The chain is built from TRBV6-5 and TRBJ1-2, with a possible D match to TRBD1 (5 bases). V was trimmed by 2 bases and J by 2 bases, leaving 9 bases between them. Germline CDR1 and CDR2: MNHEY and SVGAGI. There are 14 residues in the CDR3. DNA for the CDR3: TGTGCCAGCAGTTACGGACAAAAAAACTATGGCTACACCTTC. This sequence encodes CASSYGQKNYGYTF.

The chain has TRBV30 and TRBJ1-3, with D uncertain. In germline, CDR1 is GTSNPN, CDR2 SVGIG (reference sequence). This CDR3 has 14 residues. V lost 1 base and J lost 2, with 9 bases in between. CDR3: CAWSAGMTGNTIYF. The CDR3 region has the DNA TGTGCCTGGAGTGCTGGGATGACTGGAAACACCATATATTTT.

The table lists this clone with a count of one. V usage is TRBV7-2 and J usage is TRBJ1-1, with D perhaps matching TRBD1 (6 bases). V was clipped by 4 bases and J by 4 bases, with 13 bases between them. The CDR3 loop spans 14 amino acids. Germline V gene data show CDR1 as SGHTA and CDR2 as FQGNSA. The CDR3 loop reads CASSSGPTGTEAFF. As DNA, the CDR3 is TGTGCCAGCAGCTCAGGACCGACAGGCACTGAAGCTTTCTTT.

In this sample, this clone turned up once. The chain combines TRBV9 with TRBJ2-5; a possible D gene is TRBD1 (6 bases). Looked up from germline, CDR1 is SGDLS and CDR2 is YYNGEE. This CDR3 spans 14 amino acids. With 4 bases removed from V and 5 bases from J, the gap between germline ends came to 15 bases. The CDR3 here is CASSTGTTRETQYF. CDR3 coding DNA: TGTGCCAGCAGCACAGGGACAACGCGGGAGACCCAGTACTTC.

The CDR3 here is CASSPDILGLAGNTIYF. CDR3 DNA sequence: TGTGCCAGCAGCCCAGATATATTAGGGCTCGCTGGAAACACCATATATTTT. The chain links TRBV7-8 to TRBJ1-3; unclear D gene. Trimming shortened V by 5 bases and J by 2 bases, and 19 bases separated the two germline ends. This CDR3 spans 17 amino acids. Per the germline V gene, CDR1 is SGHVS and CDR2 is FQNEAQ. The full variable domain, in which reference TRBV7-8 and TRBJ1-3 provide the parts outside the CDR3, is GAGVSQSPRYKVAKRGQDVALRCDPISGHVSLFWYQQALGQGPEFLTYFQNEAQLDKSGLPSDRFFAERPEGSVSTLKIQRTQQEDSAVYLCASSPDILGLAGNTIYFGEGSWLTVV.

The CDR3 protein is CASSPDRAYGYTF. DNA for the CDR3: TGTGCCAGCTCACCGGACAGGGCGTATGGCTACACCTTC. The rearrangement joins TRBV18 to TRBJ1-2, with TRBD1 identical over 8 bases. The CDR3 extends over 13 amino acids. V dropped 3 bases and J dropped 5; count of bases not matched to a gene: 2. In germline, CDR1 is KGHSH, CDR2 LQKENI.

The V call is TRBV2, the J call TRBJ1-2; D gene unclear. The CDR3 totals 14 residues. Trimming stripped 6 bases from V and 0 bases from J, with 11 bases between. Germline V gene data show CDR1 as SNHLY and CDR2 as FYNNEI. The CDR3 reads CASRLAVANYGYTF. The CDR3 DNA reads TGTGCCAGCAGGTTGGCGGTAGCTAACTATGGCTACACCTTC.

In this sample, this clone is medium-sized. V usage is TRBV18 and J usage is TRBJ1-2; 9 nucleotides match TRBD1. Germline CDR1 reads KGHSH; CDR2 reads LQKENI. V shed 2 bases and J 6 bases; nucleotides not matched to a gene: 4. The length of the CDR3 is 14 residues. In DNA form, the CDR3 reads TGTGCCAGCTCACCAAGACAGGGGGTGGATGGCTACACCTTC. This encodes CASSPRQGVDGYTF.

This sequence joins TRBV4-2 and TRBJ2-1, with D hard to call. V was pared by 3 bases and J by 7 bases, with 7 bases between. Per germline, CDR1 LGHNA and CDR2 YNFKEQ. The CDR3 covers 12 residues. The CDR3: CASSHGPNEQFF. The CDR3, as DNA: TGTGCCAGCAGCCACGGGCCGAATGAGCAGTTCTTC.

V and J are TRBV7-2 and TRBJ2-7; a possible D gene is TRBD1 (6 bases). Trimming took 4 bases from V and 5 from J, leaving 15 bases between them. This CDR3 region has 14 residues. CDR1 is SGHTA and CDR2 is FQGNSA in the germline V gene. The CDR3 nucleotides are TGTGCCAGCAGCTCCTACAGGGACCACAACGAGCAGTACTTC. This sequence encodes CASSSYRDHNEQYF.

The CDR3 sequence: CAWSVRGAQEQYF. As DNA, the CDR3 is TGTGCCTGGAGTGTACGCGGGGCGCAAGAGCAGTACTTC. V is TRBV30 and J is TRBJ2-7; D may be TRBD2 (6 bases). The ends were cut back, 0 bases at V and 7 bases at J, with 13 bases in the middle. The CDR3 runs to 13 residues. CDR1 and CDR2 from the germline V gene are GTSNPN and SVGIG (reference sequence).

The genes are TRBV7-9 and TRBJ1-6, with D unresolved. The V gene's germline CDR1 is SEHNR and CDR2 FQNEAQ (reference sequence). The CDR3 has 12 amino acids. Trimming left V 1 base short and J 9 bases short, with 4 bases between. The CDR3 loop reads CASSLEFSPLHF. The CDR3 coding sequence is TGTGCCAGCAGCTTAGAGTTTTCACCCCTCCACTTT.

The CDR3 loop reads CASSPPPKLQGADTQYF. The CDR3 region has the DNA TGTGCCAGCTCACCACCGCCGAAATTACAGGGAGCAGATACGCAGTATTTT. The V and J genes are TRBV18 and TRBJ2-3; D perhaps matches TRBD1 (6 bases). Germline V gene lookup returns CDR1 KGHSH and CDR2 LQKENI. This CDR3 comprises 17 residues. V dropped 0 bases and J dropped 4 bases, with 17 bases sitting between them.

This chain connects TRBV6-1 to TRBJ1-6; no clear D gene. The germline V gene has CDR1 MNHNS and CDR2 SASEGT. The CDR3 spans 13 residues. The V end lost 6 bases, the J end lost 9 bases, and 12 bases lay between the germline ends. CDR3 in amino acids: CASRREKGSPLHF. CDR3 nucleotides: TGTGCCAGCAGGCGGGAAAAGGGTTCACCCCTCCACTTT.

This sequence joins TRBV4-3 and TRBJ1-6, with 8 bases lining up with TRBD1. This CDR3 has 14 residues. The germline V gene has CDR1 LGHNA and CDR2 YSLEER. Losses at the gene ends were 6 bases for V and 8 bases for J; bases not matched to a gene: 6. CDR3 residues: CASRPGTGDSPLHF. The CDR3 DNA reads as TGCGCCAGCAGGCCCGGGACAGGCGATTCACCCCTCCACTTT.

In its sample, this clone was seen many times. The chain uses TRBV5-4 and TRBJ1-6; 9 bases map to TRBD1. Germline CDR1 and CDR2: SGHNT and YYREEE (reference sequence). V lost 5 bases to trimming and J lost 6 bases; unmatched junction nucleotides: 6. This CDR3 contains 15 residues. CDR3 protein: CASRAGTGSNSPLHF. CDR3 coding DNA: TGTGCCAGCAGAGCCGGGACAGGGAGTAATTCACCCCTCCACTTT. Complete variable domain (other parts from reference TRBV5-4 and TRBJ1-6): ETGVTQSPTHLIKTRGQQVTLRCSSQSGHNTVSWYQQALGQGPQFIFQYYREEENGRGNFPPRFSGLQFPNYSSELNVNALELDDSALYLCASRAGTGSNSPLHFGNGTRLTVT.

The V gene is TRBV7-8, the J gene TRBJ2-2; TRBD1 or TRBD2 may be the D gene (5 bases each). Trimming pared 5 bases from V and 4 bases from J, leaving 17 bases between. CDR1 and CDR2 from the germline V gene are SGHVS and FQNEAQ. The CDR3 loop spans 16 amino acids. CDR3 loop: CASSQARGLGTGELFF. CDR3 coding DNA: TGTGCCAGCAGCCAGGCGAGGGGATTGGGCACCGGGGAGCTGTTTTTT.

The rearrangement joins TRBV30 to TRBJ2-4; 7 positions agree with TRBD2. The CDR3 has 17 residues. CDR1 is GTSNPN, CDR2 SVGIG, per germline (reference sequence). With V trimmed by 2 bases and J by 7 bases, 17 bases remained unmatched. The CDR3 bases are TGTGCCTGGAGTATTAAATCCGGGGGGAGGGCTAGGAACATTCAGTACTTC. Encoded protein: CAWSIKSGGRARNIQYF.